This T cell receptor (beta chain) was sequenced for a study of cytomegalovirus exposure and HLA in healthy donors. Study background: Roughly 85 million unique TCRs from HLA-typed donors made up an early data release.

PCR was performed using 60 Vbeta and 13 Jbeta primers. Some clones are missing from TCRdb's copy, which holds only in-frame ones; the method was immunoSEQ multiplex PCR. This table has over 150,000 clones, around four fifths appearing once. Study outcomes and limitations: A later analysis reportedly found that, within productive TCRs, an Asian-associated ancestry cluster had fewer N-insertions than the mean observed across the 666 donors.

This CDR3 contains 16 residues. Germline V gives CDR1 MNHEY, CDR2 SVGAGI. V lost 2 bases to trimming and J lost 5 bases, with 18 bases between them. Details on this clone: What it binds is unknown.

This sequence was found in a boy aged 2 to 10 in good health and CMV-seronegative. Sequenced material: PBMCs. V and J are TRBV6-5 and TRBJ1-2; D is uncertain. The CDR3 sequence is CASSYIGRSAQYGYTF. CDR3 coding DNA: TGTGCCAGCAGTTACATCGGCAGGTCAGCCCAATATGGCTACACCTTC.